The 19 T cell receptor beta chains below come from one sample, sequenced in a study of blood T cell repertoires in COVID-19. The method was immunoSEQ multiplex PCR; TCRdb's version includes in-frame clones alone and lacks a portion of them. The sample lists 410,000 or so clones, approximately 89% occurring once. Sequencing used peripheral blood. These receptors originate from a woman aged 40 to 50 with COVID-19, enrolled during active disease.

The rearrangement uses TRBV28 and TRBJ1-2; no clear D. This CDR3 is 15 amino acids long. V gave up 7 bases and J gave up 7 bases, with 22 bases separating them. Per germline, CDR1 MDHEN and CDR2 SYDVKM. In DNA form, the CDR3 reads TGTGCCAGCACCAAAGCGGTCGGGATGAGGCGTGGCTACACCTTC. Its protein is CASTKAVGMRRGYTF.

This chain links TRBV28 with TRBJ1-1, with D possibly being TRBD1 (5 bases). CDR1 is MDHEN, CDR2 SYDVKM, per germline. This CDR3 is built from 12 residues. The ends were cut back, 4 bases at V and 4 bases at J, with 7 bases in the middle. CDR3 nucleotide sequence: TGTGCCAGCAGTTGGACAACCACTGAAGCTTTCTTT. Amino acids: CASSWTTTEAFF.

V and J are TRBV7-9 and TRBJ1-2, with a tentative D call TRBD1 (6 bases). This CDR3 is built from 12 residues. The germline V gene has CDR1 SEHNR and CDR2 FQNEAQ (reference sequence). Trimming took 2 bases from V and 10 from J, leaving 11 bases between them. CDR3 nucleotide sequence: TGTGCCAGCAGCTTATCCGACAGGCACTACACCTTC. Translating gives CASSLSDRHYTF.

The rearrangement uses TRBV4-3 and TRBJ2-1; TRBD1 matches 12 bases. Per germline, CDR1 LGHNA and CDR2 YSLEER. This CDR3 spans 18 amino acids. With V trimmed by 4 bases and J by 9 bases, 16 bases remained unmatched. DNA of the CDR3: TGCGCCAGCAGCCCAGCAATAACCGGGACAGGGGGCTTGAGTGAGCAGTTCTTC. This gives the protein CASSPAITGTGGLSEQFF.

The chain couples TRBV27 to TRBJ2-2; 11 positions match TRBD2. Germline V CDR1 and CDR2: MNHEY, SMNVEV (reference sequence). Unmatched junction bases numbered 10, after V lost 5 bases and J lost 5 bases. This CDR3 contains 17 residues. CDR3: CASSNYRVAGGTGELFF. As DNA, the CDR3 is TGTGCCAGCAGTAATTATAGGGTAGCGGGGGGGACCGGGGAGCTGTTTTTT.

V gene TRBV5-1 combines with J gene TRBJ1-1; tentative D call: TRBD1 (6 bases). This CDR3 contains 13 residues. The ends were cut back, 5 bases at V and 5 bases at J, with 13 bases in the middle. Germline V gives CDR1 SGHRS, CDR2 YFSETQ. The CDR3 sequence is CASRNQGLTEAFF. The CDR3 DNA follows: TGCGCCAGCAGGAACCAGGGGTTAACTGAAGCTTTCTTT. Looking up the rest from reference TRBV5-1 and TRBJ1-1 gives the full variable domain: KAGVTQTPRYLIKTRGQQVTLSCSPISGHRSVSWYQQTPGQGLQFLFEYFSETQRNKGNFPGRFSGRQFSNSRSEMNVSTLELGDSALYLCASRNQGLTEAFFGQGTRLTVV.

The chain recombines TRBV24-1 with TRBJ2-1, with a possible D match to TRBD1 (6 bases). CDR1 is KGHDR, CDR2 SFDVKD, per germline. The CDR3 is made up of 16 amino acids. V was shortened by 3 bases and J by 5 bases, with 16 bases between the two germline ends. The CDR3 coding sequence is TGTGCCACCAGTGATCCCACGCCGGGACACGACAATGAGCAGTTCTTC. Protein product: CATSDPTPGHDNEQFF.

Here the CDR3 reads CASSVVGRGGPDTQYF. The CDR3 nucleotides read TGTGCCAGCAGCGTAGTGGGGCGGGGGGGCCCAGATACGCAGTATTTT. The chain couples TRBV9 to TRBJ2-3; 9 nucleotides match TRBD2. This CDR3 comprises 16 residues. Trimming took 0 bases from V and 4 from J; bases not matched to a gene: 6. Germline V gene lookup returns CDR1 SGDLS and CDR2 YYNGEE.

This rearrangement joins TRBV10-3 to TRBJ2-5, with 15 bases that match TRBD2. CDR3 size: 18 residues. Germline V CDR1 and CDR2: ENHRY, SYGVKD. The V and J ends lost 5 bases and 1 base, in that order; junction bases with no gene match: 8. For the CDR3, the DNA is TGTGCCATCAGTTCCCCGGGACTAGCGGGGGGCATCCAAGAGACCCAGTACTTC. Its protein is CAISSPGLAGGIQETQYF.

V is TRBV10-2 and J is TRBJ1-4, with D perhaps matching TRBD1 (6 bases). This CDR3 is 14 amino acids long. Looked up from germline, CDR1 is WSHSY and CDR2 is SAAADI. Trimming took off 6 bases at V and 8 bases at J, with 16 bases between the two ends. CDR3 in DNA: TGCGCCAGCAGCCTAACAGGGTGGGAAGAAAAACTGTTTTTT. It yields the protein CASSLTGWEEKLFF.

About this clone: This same CDR3 is encoded by further DNA sequences in the sample. The V call is TRBV5-4, the J call TRBJ2-7; maybe TRBD1 (6 bases). Deletions cut 5 bases from V and 0 bases from J, with 12 bases between. This CDR3 is 14 amino acids long. From germline, CDR1 is SGHNT and CDR2 YYREEE (reference sequence). CDR3 protein: CASSAMTGSYEQYF. CDR3 DNA sequence: TGTGCCAGCAGTGCGATGACAGGCTCCTACGAGCAGTACTTC.

The rearrangement joins TRBV30 to TRBJ1-4; D call uncertain. The V end was cut by 1 base, the J end by 0 bases, with 6 bases between. The CDR3 has 14 residues. Germline V CDR1 and CDR2: GTSNPN, SVGIG (reference sequence). CDR3 sequence (DNA): TGTGCCTGGAGTGGCGGGACAACTAATGAAAAACTGTTTTTT. This translates into CAWSGGTTNEKLFF.

The chain carries TRBV7-2 and TRBJ2-1; 10 bases align to TRBD1. The CDR3 has 15 amino acids. V shed 3 bases, J shed 5 bases, and the junction held 4 bases outside the gene matches. Germline loops: CDR1 SGHTA, CDR2 FQGNSA. The CDR3 region is CASSLDRGSHNEQFF. CDR3 nucleotide sequence: TGTGCCAGCAGCTTGGACAGGGGGTCCCACAATGAGCAGTTCTTC.

J is TRBJ2-3 and V is TRBV7-8; tentative D call: TRBD1 (5 bases). The CDR3 has 16 amino acids. Looked up from germline, CDR1 is SGHVS and CDR2 is FQNEAQ. Trimming pared 3 bases from V and 0 bases from J, leaving 13 bases between. CDR3 region: CASSFRVRTSTDTQYF. CDR3 nucleotides: TGTGCCAGCAGCTTCAGGGTCCGAACTAGCACAGATACGCAGTATTTT.

The rearrangement uses TRBV3-1 (or the pseudogene TRBV3-2) and TRBJ2-3; 9 bases agree with TRBD2. The CDR3 spans 20 residues. V gave up 3 bases and J gave up 4 bases; unmatched junction bases: 20. Germline CDR1 and CDR2: LGHDT and YNNKEL (reference sequence). CDR3: CASSQTPPKASGEKADTQYF. The CDR3 nucleotides read TGTGCCAGCAGCCAGACCCCCCCTAAAGCTAGCGGGGAAAAGGCAGATACGCAGTATTTT.

The rearrangement joins TRBV6-5 to TRBJ1-2, with 8 bases that match TRBD1. Germline CDR1 MNHEY, CDR2 SVGAGI. After removal of 5 bases from V and 8 bases from J, the junction contained 7 bases not matched to a gene. The CDR3 extends over 13 amino acids. The CDR3 here is CASSPLTGAGYTF. The CDR3, as DNA: TGTGCCAGCAGTCCCTTGACAGGGGCGGGCTACACCTTC.

The genes are TRBV28 and TRBJ1-3; tentative D call: TRBD1 (5 bases). V lost 1 base and J 3 bases, leaving 13 bases between the germline ends. Germline V gives CDR1 MDHEN, CDR2 SYDVKM. This CDR3 contains 16 residues. The CDR3 here is CASSLFGAAFGNTIYF. In DNA, the CDR3 is TGTGCCAGCAGTTTATTTGGGGCCGCCTTTGGAAACACCATATATTTT.

In its sample, this clone was seen once. V is TRBV2 and J is TRBJ1-4; D gene ambiguous. The V and J ends lost 6 bases and 0 bases respectively, with 11 bases between them. The germline V gene has CDR1 SNHLY and CDR2 FYNNEI. This CDR3 has 15 residues. DNA of the CDR3: TGTGCCAGCAGGAAACCGGGAACAACTAATGAAAAACTGTTTTTT. Amino acid sequence: CASRKPGTTNEKLFF.

The gene calls are TRBV28 and TRBJ2-7; TRBD1 might be the D (6 bases). This CDR3 is 14 amino acids long. With 3 bases removed from V and 1 base from J, the gap between germline ends came to 10 bases. Germline CDR1 and CDR2: MDHEN and SYDVKM. The CDR3 loop is CASSFSDRSYEQYF. CDR3 in DNA: TGTGCCAGCAGTTTCTCCGACAGGTCCTACGAGCAGTACTTC. The full variable domain, rest sourced from reference TRBV28 and TRBJ2-7, is DVKVTQSSRYLVKRTGEKVFLECVQDMDHENMFWYRQDPGLGLRLIYFSYDVKMKEKGDIPEGYSVSREKKERFSLILESASTNQTSMYLCASSFSDRSYEQYFGPGTRLTVT.